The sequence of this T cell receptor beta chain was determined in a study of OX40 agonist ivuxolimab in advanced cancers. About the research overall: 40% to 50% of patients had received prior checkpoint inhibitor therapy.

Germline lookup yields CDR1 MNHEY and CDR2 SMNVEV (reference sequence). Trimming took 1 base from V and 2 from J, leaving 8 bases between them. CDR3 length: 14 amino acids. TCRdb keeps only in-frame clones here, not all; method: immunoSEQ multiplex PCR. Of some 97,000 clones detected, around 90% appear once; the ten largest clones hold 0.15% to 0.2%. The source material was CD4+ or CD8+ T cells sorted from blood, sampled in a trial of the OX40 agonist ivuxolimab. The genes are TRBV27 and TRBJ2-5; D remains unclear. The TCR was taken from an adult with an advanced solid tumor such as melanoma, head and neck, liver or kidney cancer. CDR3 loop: CASSLLATQETQYF. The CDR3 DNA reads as TGTGCCAGCAGTTTATTGGCAACGCAAGAGACCCAGTACTTC.